This TCR beta chain was sequenced in a study of patients and donors after allogeneic stem cell transplantation. TCRdb itself ran the RT-PCR reads through MiXCR, one entry per CDR3 protein. This sample has 900,000 to 1,000,000 distinct CDR3 sequences, with roughly 18% found just once. This clonotype was found a few times. Trimming removed 6 bases from V and 0 bases from J; junction bases left unmatched: 8. The germline V gene encodes CDR1 MNHEY and CDR2 SVGEGT. The CDR3 spans 15 residues. This receptor was obtained from a human donor who was either an allogeneic HSCT recipient or a stem cell or donor lymphocyte infusion donor (not recorded which). It is not recorded whose cells these are; they may come from a transplant donor. Sequencing input: blood, either unsorted or a sorted T cell fraction (not recorded which). The J gene is TRBJ2-7, the V gene TRBV6-2 or TRBV6-3; 7 bases map to TRBD1. The CDR3: CASSWTGWTSYEQYF. In DNA form, the CDR3 reads TGTGCCAGCAGCTGGACAGGTTGGACCTCCTACGAGCAGTACTTC.